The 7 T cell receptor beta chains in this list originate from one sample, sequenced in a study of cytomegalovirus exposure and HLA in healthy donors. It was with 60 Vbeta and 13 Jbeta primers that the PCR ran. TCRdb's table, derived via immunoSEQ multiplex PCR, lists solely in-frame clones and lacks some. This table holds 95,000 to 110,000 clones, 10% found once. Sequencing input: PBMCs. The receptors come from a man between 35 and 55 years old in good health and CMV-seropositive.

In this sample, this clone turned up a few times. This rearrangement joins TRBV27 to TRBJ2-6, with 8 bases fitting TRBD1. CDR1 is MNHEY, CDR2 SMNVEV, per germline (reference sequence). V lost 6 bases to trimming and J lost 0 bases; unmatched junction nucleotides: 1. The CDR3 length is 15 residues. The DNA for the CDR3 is TGTGCCAGCAGAACAGGGGGCTCTGGGGCCAACGTCCTGACTTTC. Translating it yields CASRTGGSGANVLTF.

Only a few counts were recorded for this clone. In nucleotides, the CDR3 is TGTGCCAGTTCACAGGGGGCGTATGGCTACACCTTC. Its protein is CASSQGAYGYTF. J is TRBJ1-2 and V is TRBV6-1, with TRBD1 identical over 9 bases. The CDR3 spans 12 residues. Germline CDR1 MNHNS, CDR2 SASEGT. V was pared by 9 bases and J by 5 bases, with 4 bases of the junction left unmatched.

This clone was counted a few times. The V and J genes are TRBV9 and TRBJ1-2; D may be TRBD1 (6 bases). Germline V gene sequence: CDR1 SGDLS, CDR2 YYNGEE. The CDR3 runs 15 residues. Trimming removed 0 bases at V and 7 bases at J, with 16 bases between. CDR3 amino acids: CASSVEGQWASGYTF. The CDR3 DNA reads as TGTGCCAGCAGCGTAGAAGGACAGTGGGCAAGTGGCTACACCTTC.

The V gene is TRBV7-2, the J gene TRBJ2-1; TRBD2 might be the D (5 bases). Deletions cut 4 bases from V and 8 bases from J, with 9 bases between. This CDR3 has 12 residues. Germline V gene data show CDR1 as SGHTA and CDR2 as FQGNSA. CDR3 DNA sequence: TGTGCCAGCAGCTCCAGGAGGTATGAGCAGTTCTTC. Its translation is CASSSRRYEQFF. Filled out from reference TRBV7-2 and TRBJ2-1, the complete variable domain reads GAGVSQSPSNKVTEKGKDVELRCDPISGHTALYWYRQSLGQGLEFLIYFQGNSAPDKSGLPSDRFSAERTGGSVSTLTIQRTQQEDSAVYLCASSSRRYEQFFGPGTRLTVL.

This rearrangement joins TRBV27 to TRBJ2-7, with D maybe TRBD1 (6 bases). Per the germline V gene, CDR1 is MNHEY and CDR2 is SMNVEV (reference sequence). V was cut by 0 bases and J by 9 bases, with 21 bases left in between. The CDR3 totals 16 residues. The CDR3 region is CASSLSGTNIRRGQYF. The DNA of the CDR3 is TGTGCCAGCAGTTTATCGGGGACAAACATACGAAGGGGGCAGTACTTC.

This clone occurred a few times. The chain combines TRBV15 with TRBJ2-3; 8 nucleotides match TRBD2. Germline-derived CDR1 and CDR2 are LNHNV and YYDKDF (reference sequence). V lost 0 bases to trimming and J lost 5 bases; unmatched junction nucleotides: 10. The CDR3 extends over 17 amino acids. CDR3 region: CATSRETSGEGRDTQYF. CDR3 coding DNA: TGTGCCACCAGCAGAGAAACTAGCGGAGAGGGGAGAGATACGCAGTATTTT.

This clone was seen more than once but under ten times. CDR3 coding DNA: TGTGCCTGGAGTACCGGGGAAAGCAATCAGCCCCAGCATTTT. Translating it yields CAWSTGESNQPQHF. The V and J genes are TRBV30 and TRBJ1-5; no definite D call. Germline V gives CDR1 GTSNPN, CDR2 SVGIG (reference sequence). V gave up 2 bases and J gave up 1 base, with 9 bases separating them. The CDR3 loop spans 14 amino acids.